Ten or more counts support the clone carrying this TCR beta chain. What it binds is not known. Researchers made TCR beta libraries by using iRepertoire HTBI primers and running Arm-PCR on CDR3 regions. Per the original data handling: Segment identification across samples yielded about 60 TRBV and 13 to 15 TRBJ segments. TCRdb recomputed calls from the multiplex PCR reads with MiXCR, one row per CDR3 protein. None of the V and J calls come from the authors' own analysis; TCRdb made them. The sample has approximately 400,000 distinct CDR3 sequences, roughly 20% seen once. The data derive from a study of regulatory T cells in long-lasting Graves disease. Study overall: Persistent Graves' disease denoted over 5 years of antithyroid drugs plus positive TSH receptor antibodies.

The study's findings and limits: Persistent disease samples used TRBV28, TRBJ1-2 and TRBJ2-5 preferentially. Relative to newly diagnosed Graves' patients, persistent ones had lower TCR diversity.

Time point indicated: persistent/refractory GD, antithyroid drugs over 5 years with positive TRAb. The TCR library was made from RNA extracted from PBMCs. The CDR3 spans 11 residues. Trimming removed 2 bases from V and 5 bases from J, with 4 bases in between. This sequence joins TRBV12-3 or TRBV12-4 and TRBJ2-7, with no clear D. The receptor was isolated from a female donor with Graves disease. The sample consisted of peripheral blood mononuclear cells (PBMCs), taken when the disease was refractory, from a patient treated with antithyroid drugs. CDR3 loop: CASSLLHEQYF. DNA of the CDR3: TGTGCCAGCAGTTTACTCCACGAGCAGTACTTC.